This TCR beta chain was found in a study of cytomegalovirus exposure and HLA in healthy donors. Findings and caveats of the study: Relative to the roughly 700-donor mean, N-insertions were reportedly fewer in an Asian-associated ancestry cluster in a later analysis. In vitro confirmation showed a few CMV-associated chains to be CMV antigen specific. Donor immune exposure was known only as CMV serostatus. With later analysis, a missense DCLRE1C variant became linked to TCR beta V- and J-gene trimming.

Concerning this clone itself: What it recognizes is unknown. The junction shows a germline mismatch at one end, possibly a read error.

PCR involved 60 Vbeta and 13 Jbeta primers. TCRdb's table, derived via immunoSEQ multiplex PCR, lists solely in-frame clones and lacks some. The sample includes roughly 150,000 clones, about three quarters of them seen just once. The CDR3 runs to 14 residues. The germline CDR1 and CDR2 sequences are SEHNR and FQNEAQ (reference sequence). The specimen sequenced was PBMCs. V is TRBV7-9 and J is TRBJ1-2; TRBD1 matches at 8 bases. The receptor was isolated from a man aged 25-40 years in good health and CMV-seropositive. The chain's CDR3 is CSSSFNRGREGYTF. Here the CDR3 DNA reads TGTTCCAGCAGCTTCAACAGGGGGAGAGAGGGCTACACCTTC. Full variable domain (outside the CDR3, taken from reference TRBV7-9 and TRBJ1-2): DTGVSQNPRHKITKRGQNVTFRCDPISEHNRLYWYRQTLGQGPEFLTYFQNEAQLEKSRLLSDRFSAERPKGSFSTLEIQRTEQGDSAMYLCSSSFNRGREGYTFGSGTRLTVV.